The text below deals with one TCR beta chain. Its antigen is undetermined. CDR3 length: 14 amino acids. Trimming stripped 5 bases from V and 1 base from J, with 12 bases between. Germline V CDR1 and CDR2: SGHAT, FQDESV (reference sequence). The data belong to a study of cytomegalovirus exposure and HLA in healthy donors. General study points: A later analysis showed HLA-associated TCR beta chains outstripping equally common others in clonal expansion. In a later analysis, specific HLA alleles were associated with approximately 16,000 TCR beta sequences at a 0.05 false discovery rate. When analyzed later, a missense DCLRE1C variant was found to be linked to TCR beta V- and J-gene trimming.

This PCR relied on a set of 60 Vbeta primers and 13 Jbeta primers. TCRdb's copy holds only in-frame clones and misses some; the assay was immunoSEQ multiplex PCR. This table holds over 200,000 clones, about 85% found once. The chain is built from TRBV11-1 and TRBJ2-7; D may be TRBD1 (6 bases). The source material was PBMCs. The clonotype originates from a human donor in good health. The CDR3 DNA reads as TGTGCCAGCAGCCCCGGACAGTCGTCCTACGAGCAGTACTTC. Translated: CASSPGQSSYEQYF.